A single sample gave rise to the 30 T cell receptor beta chains below, sequenced in a study of regulatory T cells in long-lasting Graves disease (dated by TCRdb to about 2021). The receptor library was made with multiplex PCR. Sequenced on an Illumina HiSeq 4000. CDR3 regions were amplified by Arm-PCR with iRepertoire HTBI primers to construct TCR beta libraries. The public reads were reanalyzed by TCRdb: fastp trimming at Q25, MiXCR alignment, in-frame beta chains only. All rows with the same CDR3 protein become a single entry with the most common DNA and genes. This sample comprises hundreds of thousands of distinct CDR3 sequences, 15% to 20% of them detected only once. 20% to 25% of the sample rests with the top ten. The sample's time point label, in plain terms: newly diagnosed GD, antithyroid drugs for less than 3 months. RNA was extracted from PBMCs in TRIzol for both TCR sequencing and RNA sequencing.

The same sample was also used in a study of T cells in Graves' hyperthyroidism and ophthalmopathy.

Source: peripheral blood mononuclear cells (PBMCs), taken at new diagnosis, from a patient treated with antithyroid drugs. Source of these receptors: a woman aged 35 to 59 with Graves disease. Donor details come from another sample of the same person, matched by shared clones.

The chain has TRBV29-1 and TRBJ1-1, with TRBD1 matching 7 bases. J gave up 5 bases and V 5 bases, and 8 bases lay outside the gene matches. The CDR3 covers 13 residues. In germline, CDR1 is SQVTM, CDR2 ANQGSEA. CDR3 in DNA: TGCAGCGTTAAAAACAGGGGTTATACTGAAGCTTTCTTT. The encoded protein is CSVKNRGYTEAFF.

This clonotype was seen repeatedly, ten times or more. The V and J genes are TRBV5-8 and TRBJ1-1, with 8 bases that match TRBD1. J lost 4 bases, V lost 4 bases, and 6 bases had no gene match. Germline CDR1 and CDR2: SGHTS and YDEGEE. The CDR3 is 14 residues long. The CDR3 DNA reads as TGTGCCAGCAGCACCCCAGGGGGCAGCACTGAAGCTTTCTTT. It translates to CASSTPGGSTEAFF.

To note about this clonotype: This sequence may be a read error, since a much larger clone differs from it by one base. This sequence joins TRBV2 and TRBJ2-5, with D perhaps matching TRBD1 (6 bases). The germline V gene has CDR1 SNHLY and CDR2 FYNNEI. V dropped 8 bases and J dropped 4 bases, with 11 bases sitting between them. This CDR3 region has 12 residues. The CDR3 reads CASYIQGETQYF. CDR3 bases: TGTGCCAGCTATATACAGGGAGAGACCCAGTACTTC.

This clonotype was seen at least ten times. The chain combines TRBV28 with TRBJ2-5; D is unclear. Germline lookup yields CDR1 MDHEN and CDR2 SYDVKM. Trimming shortened V by 5 bases and J by 4 bases, and 11 bases separated the two germline ends. The CDR3 is 13 amino acids. In nucleotides, the CDR3 is TGTGCCAGCAGTGGTGTGACCCCAGAGACCCAGTACTTC. Its translation is CASSGVTPETQYF.

Ten or more counts support this clonotype. CDR3 sequence reads: CASSELAGAQETQYF. The CDR3 DNA sequence: TGTGCCAGCAGTGAGCTAGCGGGGGCCCAAGAGACCCAGTACTTC. V and J are TRBV2 and TRBJ2-5, with TRBD2 matching 10 bases. The CDR3 sequence is 15 residues long. Per the germline V gene, CDR1 is SNHLY and CDR2 is FYNNEI. V was pared by 3 bases and J by 1 base, with 2 bases of the junction left unmatched.

This clonotype was picked up a small number of times. The chain links TRBV2 to TRBJ2-1, with 7 bases that match TRBD2. The CDR3 consists of 15 residues. Germline CDR1 reads SNHLY; CDR2 reads FYNNEI. V gave up 3 bases and J gave up 4 bases; unmatched junction bases: 6. The CDR3 nucleotides read TGTGCCAGCAGTGACCAGCGGGGATATTACAATGAGCAGTTCTTC. It translates to CASSDQRGYYNEQFF.

Ten or more counts support this clonotype. The J gene is TRBJ2-1, the V gene TRBV9; 9 nucleotides agree with TRBD2. The germline CDR1 and CDR2 sequences are SGDLS and YYNGEE. V dropped 4 bases and J dropped 4; count of bases not matched to a gene: 9. There are 16 residues in the CDR3. CDR3 amino acids: CASSPVAGAEYNEQFF. DNA for the CDR3: TGTGCCAGCAGCCCGGTAGCGGGGGCGGAGTACAATGAGCAGTTCTTC.

This clonotype has only a few counts. The chain uses TRBV5-4 and TRBJ2-7; TRBD2 agrees at 9 bases. Germline CDR1 is SGHNT and CDR2 is YYREEE (reference sequence). The CDR3 sequence is 15 residues long. V was pared by 3 bases and J by 5 bases, with 9 bases of the junction left unmatched. The CDR3 sequence is CASSWGGGAVHEQYF. The CDR3, as DNA: TGTGCCAGCAGCTGGGGCGGGGGGGCCGTCCACGAGCAGTACTTC. The complete variable domain, with remaining parts taken from reference TRBV5-4 and TRBJ2-7, reads ETGVTQSPTHLIKTRGQQVTLRCSSQSGHNTVSWYQQALGQGPQFIFQYYREEENGRGNFPPRFSGLQFPNYSSELNVNALELDDSALYLCASSWGGGAVHEQYFGPGTRLTVT.

At least ten counts were recorded for this clonotype. J is TRBJ1-1 and V is TRBV20-1, with 7 bases that match TRBD1. Trimming took 6 bases from V and 1 from J; bases not matched to a gene: 5. The CDR3 is made up of 13 amino acids. Per germline, CDR1 DFQATT and CDR2 SNEGSKA (reference sequence). CDR3 nucleotides: TGCAGTGCAGACAGGGTGGGGAACACTGAAGCTTTCTTT. It is translated as CSADRVGNTEAFF.

The chain combines TRBV11-2 with TRBJ2-7; TRBD2 matches at 9 bases. V was clipped by 5 bases and J by 3 bases; unmatched bases: 11. The V gene's germline CDR1 is SGHAT and CDR2 FQNNGV. The CDR3 is made up of 16 amino acids. CDR3 nucleotides: TGTGCCAGCAGCCAACACTCTAGCGGGGCTTTCTACGAGCAGTACTTC. Protein sequence: CASSQHSSGAFYEQYF.

This clonotype was detected ten times or more. The V and J genes are TRBV6-1 and TRBJ2-7, with 8 bases lining up with TRBD1. Losses at the gene ends were 6 bases for V and 1 base for J; bases not matched to a gene: 8. The V gene's germline CDR1 is MNHNS and CDR2 SASEGT. The CDR3 has 15 amino acids. The CDR3 bases are TGTGCCAGCAGGGCGGACAGGGACCCATCCTACGAGCAGTACTTC. Amino acid sequence: CASRADRDPSYEQYF.

The V call is TRBV12-3 or TRBV12-4, the J call TRBJ1-5; no clear D gene. V was cut by 2 bases and J by 0 bases, with 14 bases left in between. The CDR3 covers 17 residues. CDR3 loop: CASSLSSGAYSNQPQHF. The CDR3 DNA is TGTGCCAGCAGTTTATCCTCCGGCGCTTATAGCAATCAGCCCCAGCATTTT.

This clonotype was detected ten times or more. The chain couples TRBV12-3 or TRBV12-4 to TRBJ1-2; 9 positions agree with TRBD1. The trim removed 2 bases at V and 8 bases at J, leaving 12 bases unmatched. The CDR3 consists of 16 residues. The CDR3 nucleotides read TGTGCCAGCAGTTTAACCTCCGTGGGACAGGGAGACGGCTACACCTTC. This sequence encodes CASSLTSVGQGDGYTF.

This clonotype was seen many times. DNA of the CDR3: TGTGCCAGCAGCGTTTCGGGACAGGGAAACAATGAGCAGTTCTTC. As protein: CASSVSGQGNNEQFF. The chain links TRBV9 to TRBJ2-1, with 9 positions matching TRBD1. V was pared by 2 bases and J by 5 bases, with 5 bases of the junction left unmatched. The germline gives CDR1 SGDLS, CDR2 YYNGEE. This CDR3 spans 15 amino acids.

This clonotype has a count of ten or more. The genes are TRBV11-2 and TRBJ2-5, with TRBD1 identical over 7 bases. The CDR3 consists of 15 residues. Germline CDR1 is SGHAT and CDR2 is FQNNGV. V dropped 3 bases and J dropped 2; count of bases not matched to a gene: 6. In DNA, the CDR3 is TGTGCCAGCAGCTTCCCCAGGGGGAGACAAGAGACCCAGTACTTC. This translates into CASSFPRGRQETQYF.

This clonotype occurred many times. The chain carries TRBV2 and TRBJ2-7; no clear D gene. Looked up from germline, CDR1 is SNHLY and CDR2 is FYNNEI. V lost 3 bases and J lost 4, with 10 bases in between. The CDR3 contains 13 residues. The CDR3 nucleotides are TGTGCCAGCAGTGACCAGTTTCAGTACGAGCAGTACTTC. Its translation is CASSDQFQYEQYF. The entire variable domain, with the rest obtained from reference TRBV2 and TRBJ2-7, is as follows: EPEVTQTPSHQVTQMGQEVILRCVPISNHLYFYWYRQILGQKVEFLVSFYNNEISEKSEIFDDQFSVERPDGSNFTLKIRSTKLEDSAMYFCASSDQFQYEQYFGPGTRLTVT.

The chain has TRBV20-1 and TRBJ2-7; 9 positions match TRBD1. The germline V gene has CDR1 DFQATT and CDR2 SNEGSKA (reference sequence). After removal of 5 bases from V and 3 bases from J, the junction contained 8 bases not matched to a gene. There are 14 residues in the CDR3. This CDR3 is CSAFGTGIDYEQYF. The CDR3 coding sequence is TGCAGTGCTTTCGGGACAGGGATCGACTACGAGCAGTACTTC.

This clonotype was seen only a few times. The chain uses TRBV28 and TRBJ1-2, with a tentative D call TRBD1 (6 bases). V lost 6 bases, J lost 5 bases, and 13 bases lay in between. The length of the CDR3 is 13 residues. CDR1 and CDR2 from the germline V gene are MDHEN and SYDVKM. DNA of the CDR3: TGTGCCAGCAGGCACAGGGAAGAGTATGGCTACACCTTC. Its protein product is CASRHREEYGYTF.

The V gene is TRBV13, the J gene TRBJ1-2; D possibly corresponds to TRBD1 (5 bases). Deletions cut 5 bases from V and 6 bases from J, with 16 bases between. Germline lookup yields CDR1 PRHDT and CDR2 FYEKMQ (reference sequence). The CDR3 is 14 residues long. This CDR3 is CASSINRPFHGYTF. Here the CDR3 DNA reads TGTGCCAGCAGCATCAACAGGCCCTTTCATGGCTACACCTTC.

V gene TRBV10-2 combines with J gene TRBJ1-1; the D gene is possibly TRBD1 (5 bases). The V gene lost 2 bases and the J gene lost 1 base, with 14 bases spanning the gap. The CDR3 loop spans 16 amino acids. The V gene's germline CDR1 is WSHSY and CDR2 SAAADI. The DNA for the CDR3 is TGCGCCAGCAGTGAGACCCGGCAGGGCGGGAACACTGAAGCTTTCTTT. It yields the protein CASSETRQGGNTEAFF.

This clonotype appeared a few times. The V gene is TRBV19, the J gene TRBJ1-2; possibly TRBD1 for D (6 bases). The V gene lost 1 base and the J gene lost 4 bases, with 13 bases spanning the gap. Germline V gives CDR1 LNHDA, CDR2 SQIVND (reference sequence). The CDR3 spans 15 residues. CDR3 nucleotide sequence: TGTGCCAGTAGTATAGGCGGGGGCGCGAGCTATGGCTACACCTTC. Translation: CASSIGGGASYGYTF. Variable domain in full (rest from reference TRBV19 and TRBJ1-2): DGGITQSPKYLFRKEGQNVTLSCEQNLNHDAMYWYRQDPGQGLRLIYYSQIVNDFQKGDIAEGYSVSREKKESFPLTVTSAQKNPTAFYLCASSIGGGASYGYTFGSGTRLTVV.

In this sample, this clonotype turned up many times. This chain links TRBV2 with TRBJ2-5, with D unclear. The ends were cut back, 7 bases at V and 2 bases at J, with 14 bases in the middle. The CDR3 totals 14 residues. CDR1 is SNHLY and CDR2 is FYNNEI in the germline V gene. The CDR3 spells CASTNSWAQETQYF. CDR3 DNA sequence: TGTGCCAGCACCAACTCATGGGCTCAAGAGACCCAGTACTTC.

CDR3 region: CASLGPPGSGANVLTF. The CDR3 DNA reads TGTGCCAGCCTCGGACCCCCAGGCTCTGGGGCCAACGTCCTGACTTTC. This sequence joins TRBV19 and TRBJ2-6, with D hard to call. Germline lookup yields CDR1 LNHDA and CDR2 SQIVND (reference sequence). The ends were cut back, 9 bases at V and 0 bases at J, with 15 bases in the middle. This CDR3 contains 16 residues.

Details on this clonotype: This may come from a read error, since a much larger clone is one base off. The V call is TRBV14, the J call TRBJ2-7, with 7 positions matching TRBD2. Germline values: CDR1 SGHDN, CDR2 FVKESK. Trimming took 3 bases from V and 9 from J; bases not matched to a gene: 11. The CDR3 sequence is 14 residues long. The CDR3 is CASSQARDYEGQYF. CDR3 DNA sequence: TGTGCCAGCAGCCAGGCACGGGACTATGAGGGGCAGTACTTC.

This clonotype has more than one count but fewer than ten. This chain joins TRBV19 and TRBJ1-1; no reliable D call. The CDR3 is made up of 15 amino acids. The germline V and J ends were trimmed by 3 bases and 6 bases, with 17 bases remaining between them. CDR1 and CDR2 (germline): LNHDA, SQIVND (reference sequence). The CDR3 protein is CASSISGNSIAEAFF. DNA for the CDR3: TGTGCCAGTAGTATTTCGGGGAATAGTATCGCTGAAGCTTTCTTT.

This clonotype showed up many times. The chain is built from TRBV5-8 and TRBJ2-1; D possibly corresponds to TRBD2 (6 bases). Trimming took off 4 bases at V and 3 bases at J, with 11 bases between the two ends. CDR1 is SGHTS, CDR2 YDEGEE, per germline. The CDR3 extends over 14 amino acids. The CDR3 spells CASSHQDYYNEQFF. Here the CDR3 DNA reads TGTGCCAGCAGCCACCAGGACTACTACAATGAGCAGTTCTTC.

The gene calls are TRBV5-4 and TRBJ1-4, with D uncertain. Trimming cost V 4 bases and J 0 bases, with 16 bases left between them. Germline CDR1 is SGHNT and CDR2 is YYREEE (reference sequence). The CDR3 is made up of 17 amino acids. The chain's CDR3 is CASSLKAGPSTNEKLFF. CDR3 in DNA: TGTGCCAGCAGCCTGAAGGCCGGGCCCTCAACTAATGAAAAACTGTTTTTT.

This clonotype was observed a few times. The gene calls are TRBV5-1 and TRBJ1-4, with 9 bases identical to TRBD1. Germline trimming cut 4 bases from V and 7 bases from J; bases unmatched to any gene: 8. The CDR3 runs 15 residues. Germline V lookup: CDR1 SGHRS, CDR2 YFSETQ. This CDR3 is CASSPVGQGIEKLFF. The CDR3 region has the DNA TGCGCCAGCAGCCCCGTGGGACAGGGCATTGAAAAACTGTTTTTT.

This clonotype has just a few counts. The chain links TRBV20-1 to TRBJ1-1, with TRBD1 matching 7 bases. CDR3 size: 13 residues. J was trimmed by 12 bases and V by 7 bases; bases with no gene match: 17. Germline V gene sequence: CDR1 DFQATT, CDR2 SNEGSKA (reference sequence). The CDR3 spells CSGLWTGSKVTFF. CDR3 DNA: TGCAGTGGTCTCTGGACAGGATCTAAGGTGACTTTCTTT.

The sample holds many counts of this clonotype. This chain joins TRBV12-3 or TRBV12-4 and TRBJ2-5; no clear D. V shed 3 bases and J shed 2 bases, with 10 bases lying between them. The CDR3 totals 14 residues. The CDR3 DNA reads TGTGCCAGCAGTTTGCGAGCCCGTCAAGAGACCCAGTACTTC. It yields the protein CASSLRARQETQYF.